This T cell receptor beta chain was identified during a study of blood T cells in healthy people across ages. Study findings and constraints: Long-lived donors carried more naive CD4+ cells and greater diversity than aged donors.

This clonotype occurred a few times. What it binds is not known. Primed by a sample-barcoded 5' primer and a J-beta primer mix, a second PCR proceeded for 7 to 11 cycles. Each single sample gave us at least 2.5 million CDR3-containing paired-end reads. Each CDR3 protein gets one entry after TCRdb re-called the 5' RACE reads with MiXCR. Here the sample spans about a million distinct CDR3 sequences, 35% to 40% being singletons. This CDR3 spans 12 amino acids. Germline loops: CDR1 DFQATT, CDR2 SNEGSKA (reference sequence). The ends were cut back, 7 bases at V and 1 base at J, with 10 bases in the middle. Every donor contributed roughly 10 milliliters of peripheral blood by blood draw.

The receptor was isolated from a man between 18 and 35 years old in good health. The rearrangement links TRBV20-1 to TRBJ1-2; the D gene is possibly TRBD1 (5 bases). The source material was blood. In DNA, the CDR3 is TGCAGTGGGGTAGGGGTTAACTATGGCTACACCTTC. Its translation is CSGVGVNYGYTF.